Listed below are T cell receptor beta chains from one sample, sequenced in a study of beta chain features in type 1 diabetes. The assay was immunoSEQ multiplex PCR, and TCRdb's table has in-frame clones only and misses some. This sample has 400,000 to 550,000 clones; 9.5% to 12% occur once, and the top ten carry over 0.035%. The sample consisted of naive CD4+ T cells from blood. These receptors were collected from a young woman in good health. The CDR3 runs from the conserved cysteine through the conserved F or W. D genes are given only for firm matches. The size entry is marked missing in some rows and otherwise reads once, few, many or a size class.

d_call	clone_size	j_call	v_call	cdr3_nt	cdr3_aa
.	.	TRBJ1-3	TRBV4-2	TGTGCCAGCAGCCTCGGGACGGGGAACTCTGGAAACACCATATATTTT	CASSLGTGNSGNTIYF
TRBD2	.	TRBJ2-1	TRBV7-3	TGTGCCAGCAGCTTAAGCGGGAGGGGCTCCTACAATGAGCAGTTCTTC	CASSLSGRGSYNEQFF
TRBD1	.	TRBJ1-2	TRBV25-1	TGTGCCAGCAGTGGCGGGAGGGGGCTTGGCTACACCTTC	CASSGGRGLGYTF
.	few	TRBJ1-5	TRBV28	TGTGCCAGCAGTCTCCCTCGGGGTTTGCAGCCCCAGCATTTT	CASSLPRGLQPQHF
TRBD2	few	TRBJ2-2	TRBV30	TGTGCCTGGAGGCCCGGACTAGCGGCGAACACCGGGGAGCTGTTTTTT	CAWRPGLAANTGELFF
TRBD1	.	TRBJ1-4	TRBV18	TGTGCCAGCTCCGGGATCGACAGGGCAAGTGAAAAACTGTTTTTT	CASSGIDRASEKLFF
TRBD2	.	TRBJ2-3	TRBV30	TGTGCCTGGGGTACTAGCGGGAGCGCAGATACGCAGTATTTT	CAWGTSGSADTQYF
TRBD1	.	TRBJ1-2	TRBV7-8	TGTGCCAGCAGCTTCCCGGACAGGGTTGGCTACACCTTC	CASSFPDRVGYTF
.	few	TRBJ2-1	TRBV4-2	TGTGCCAGCAGCCAAGCGAGTTGGGATGAGCAGTTCTTC	CASSQASWDEQFF
TRBD1	.	TRBJ2-3	TRBV9	TGTGCCAGCAGCGTAGGGGACAGGATACCCACAGATACGCAGTATTTT	CASSVGDRIPTDTQYF
.	.	TRBJ2-6	TRBV29-1	TGCAGCGTCCAGACTGGGGCCAACGTCCTGACTTTC	CSVQTGANVLTF
TRBD1	.	TRBJ2-3	TRBV29-1	TGCAGCGTCCAGAAAGGGACAGCGGCAGATACGCAGTATTTT	CSVQKGTAADTQYF
.	few	TRBJ2-3	TRBV5-1	TGCGCCAGCAGCTTGGTCGCAATTAGCACAGATACGCAGTATTTT	CASSLVAISTDTQYF
.	few	TRBJ2-1	TRBV7-8	TGTGCCAGCAGCTTGAGGTTCACGACAGCCACCGGATACAATGAGCAGTTCTTC	CASSLRFTTATGYNEQFF
.	few	TRBJ1-1	TRBV28	TGTGCCAGCAGCCCGCCCCCCTGGGGTACTGAAGCTTTCTTT	CASSPPPWGTEAFF
.	.	TRBJ2-1	TRBV7-2	TGTGCCAGCAGCCTCCATGGTGCCGGCAATGAGCAGTTCTTC	CASSLHGAGNEQFF
.	.	TRBJ2-2	TRBV9	TGTGCCAGCAGCGTAGGGACACGAAGCCCGAACACCGGGGAGCTGTTTTTT	CASSVGTRSPNTGELFF
.	.	TRBJ1-2	TRBV7-2	TGTGCCAGCAGCCAGGGCAGGGGCCAGATGGACTATGGCTACACCTTC	CASSQGRGQMDYGYTF
TRBD1	few	TRBJ2-3	TRBV6-6	TGTGCCAGCAGTTCAGGACAGGGCACAGATACGCAGTATTTT	CASSSGQGTDTQYF
TRBD1	few	TRBJ2-3	TRBV9	TGTGCCAGCAGCGTACGGGACAGGGCTTTCACAGATACGCAGTATTTT	CASSVRDRAFTDTQYF
TRBD1	few	TRBJ2-3	TRBV5-1	TGCGCCAGCAAGGGACAGGGAACCCCCACAGATACGCAGTATTTT	CASKGQGTPTDTQYF
.	.	TRBJ1-1	TRBV5-1	TGCGCCAGCAGCTTGGCCCCGGGCGCCACTGAAGCTTTCTTT	CASSLAPGATEAFF
.	.	TRBJ2-1	TRBV7-2	TGTGCCAGCAGCGATCGGACGAGAACCTACAATGAGCAGTTCTTC	CASSDRTRTYNEQFF
.	few	TRBJ2-5	TRBV30	TGTGCCTGGAGCCTACCCCCCGGGACGTCCCAGTACTTC	CAWSLPPGTSQYF
.	few	TRBJ2-5	TRBV28	TGTGCCAGCAGCCCCACATTAACTGGACCCCCTGGGGCCCAGTACTTC	CASSPTLTGPPGAQYF
.	many	TRBJ2-1	TRBV10-3	TGTGCCATCAGTGAGCGGGCAGGGCTAAGCTCCTACAATGAGCAGTTCTTC	CAISERAGLSSYNEQFF
.	.	TRBJ2-3	TRBV29-1	TGCAGCGTACTACGGGAACCAGATACGCAGTATTTT	CSVLREPDTQYF
.	few	TRBJ1-2	TRBV11-2	TGTGCCAGCAGCTCGACGCGCGGGAGGTTCTATGGCTACACCTTC	CASSSTRGRFYGYTF